The text below deals with one T cell receptor (beta chain). The clone's antigen remains unknown. No much larger clone is present one base from it, and per-base qualities are unavailable. V is pared back by 6 bases and J by 2 bases, with 16 bases lying between the germline termini. Spanning cysteine to phenylalanine, the CDR3 consists of 15 amino acids. CDR3 DNA is the only sequence kept; it has 45 bases, read in frame from the first base. For CDR1 and CDR2, the germline V gene (reference sequence) lists MNHEY and SMNVEV. This entry belongs to a study of PD-1 blockade in classical Hodgkin lymphoma (TCRdb year 2020). Some background on the complete study: Nivolumab dosing was 3 mg/kg intravenously every 2 weeks, continuing until either disease progression or unacceptable toxicity. The study used TCR beta sequencing and CyTOF to define a peripheral blood immune signature of response to PD-1 blockade in classical Hodgkin lymphoma. What the research found in general, with its limitations: By C4D1, a significant rise was seen in CD4+ TCR diversity but not in CD8+ TCR diversity (p=0.0027 vs p=0.16), and the rise was most apparent among complete responders (p=0.02). Among trial patients, those achieving complete response had baseline diversity similar to that of newly diagnosed patients, while diversity was significantly lower in partial responders and progressors. Diversity was lower in patients who began nivolumab less than 1 year after ASCT, so these patients were left out of later analyses to avoid confounding by immune reconstitution. Baseline TCR diversity was reported as lower in newly diagnosed patients than in healthy donors, and lower still in relapsed/refractory patients. Only a single clinical trial cohort was studied, and what caused the repertoire differences, possibly disease activity or prior therapy, remained undefined.

The time point label corresponds to: cycle 1 day 1 (C1D1), immediately before nivolumab initiation. All trial patients had relapsed after autologous stem cell transplantation, with cohorts A, B and C differing in prior brentuximab vedotin exposure. The trial cohort included fewer than 60 patients with relapsed/refractory classical Hodgkin lymphoma, and each patient had a best overall response of complete response, partial response or progressive disease. Trial patients were treated with single-agent nivolumab in the multi-cohort phase II CheckMate 205 trial. Best overall response was determined by an independent review committee according to the 2007 International Working Group response criteria. Trial PBMCs were collected just before the start of nivolumab (C1D1) and during therapy at cycle 2 day 1 and cycle 4 day 1. Peripheral blood was collected in 8 mL Vacutainer Cell Preparation Tubes, from which PBMCs were isolated by centrifugation and then cryopreserved.

The Qiagen DNeasy kit was used to extract genomic DNA from unsorted PBMCs and from the negatively selected CD4+ and CD8+ fractions. Amplification of TCR beta CDR3 regions was done by immunoSEQ multiplex PCR with primers that anneal to V and J segments. A synthetic immune receptor repertoire was used to minimize amplification bias, and remaining bias was computationally removed after sequencing. In the original analysis: Custom Python scripts were used to quantify repertoire diversity as the Shannon entropy index. The unsorted, CD4+ and CD8+ repertoires were each analyzed separately, with the exception of combined analyses, where CD4+ and CD8+ sequences were merged in silico. Clonal expansion was defined as a frequency increase of at least 2-fold after treatment compared with C1D1, and clones undetected at baseline were assigned a pseudocount of 0.5. Singleton clones were defined as clones with 0 or 1 copy at C1D1, and non-singleton clones were defined as clones with 2 or more copies. Clones expanded in unsorted samples were assigned a CD4+, CD8+ or unknown annotation through matching of protein sequences in sorted samples from the same patient. Diversity changes from C1D1 to C4D1 were tested in paired samples using Wilcoxon tests. TCRdb provides this immuneACCESS table in a form limited to in-frame rearrangements. Some clones are lacking; in checked studies, under half of them reflect an unresolved V gene, and why the rest are absent is not known. The V and J calls and clone size come from that table; D and trimming were worked out from the DNA. This sample is represented by around 43,000 clones; roughly 73% of them were singletons. The top ten constitute roughly 13% of the sample.

This receptor was taken from a human donor with classical Hodgkin lymphoma. The specimen was peripheral blood mononuclear cells (PBMCs), collected at baseline. The chain was built from TRBV27 and TRBJ1-1; tentative D gene TRBD1, with 6 bases matching. The CDR3 amino acid sequence is: CASSPMGQLNTEAFF. The sequenced DNA is TGTGCCAGCAGCCCTATGGGACAACTAAACACTGAAGCTTTCTTT.